Below, 3 T cell receptor beta chains from the same sample are listed, as sequenced in a study of blood T cell repertoires in COVID-19. The repertoire was sequenced with immunoSEQ multiplex PCR; TCRdb's copy has only in-frame clones and lacks some. The sample lists 150,000 to 200,000 clones, approximately 73% occurring once. Sequencing was carried out using PBMCs or T cells enriched from blood (not recorded which). These TCRs come from a woman aged 45-59 years with acute COVID-19.

The table lists this clone with a count of one. The V and J genes are TRBV7-8 and TRBJ2-7, with TRBD2 identical over 7 bases. The CDR3 covers 14 residues. Germline trimming cut 5 bases from V and 7 bases from J; bases unmatched to any gene: 11. Germline values: CDR1 SGHVS, CDR2 FQNEAQ. The CDR3 nucleotides read TGTGCCAGCAGCATCCCTGGGACCGGGGGGGAGCAGTACGTC. It yields the protein CASSIPGTGGEQYV.

The chain combines TRBV30 with TRBJ1-4, with TRBD1 matching over 7 bases. The CDR3 covers 13 residues. The germline V gene encodes CDR1 GTSNPN and CDR2 SVGIG (reference sequence). With 3 bases clipped from V and 7 bases from J, the junction kept 5 bases outside the gene matches. CDR3 sequence (DNA): TGTGCCTGGAGCGGGACAGCCGTTGAAAAACTGTTTTTT. Encoded protein: CAWSGTAVEKLFF. The entire variable domain, with the rest obtained from reference TRBV30 and TRBJ1-4, is as follows: SQTIHQWPATLVQPVGSPLSLECTVEGTSNPNLYWYRQAAGRGLQLLFYSVGIGQISSEVPQNLSASRPQDRQFILSSKKLLLSDSGFYLCAWSGTAVEKLFFGSGTQLSVL.

This clone was picked up one time. The chain employs TRBV28 and TRBJ1-1; D not resolved. This CDR3 contains 12 residues. CDR1 and CDR2 (germline): MDHEN, SYDVKM. V was trimmed by 6 bases and J by 5 bases, leaving 10 bases between them. The CDR3 coding sequence is TGTGCCAGCAGGGAGGTATCGACTGAAGCTTTCTTT. It yields the protein CASREVSTEAFF.